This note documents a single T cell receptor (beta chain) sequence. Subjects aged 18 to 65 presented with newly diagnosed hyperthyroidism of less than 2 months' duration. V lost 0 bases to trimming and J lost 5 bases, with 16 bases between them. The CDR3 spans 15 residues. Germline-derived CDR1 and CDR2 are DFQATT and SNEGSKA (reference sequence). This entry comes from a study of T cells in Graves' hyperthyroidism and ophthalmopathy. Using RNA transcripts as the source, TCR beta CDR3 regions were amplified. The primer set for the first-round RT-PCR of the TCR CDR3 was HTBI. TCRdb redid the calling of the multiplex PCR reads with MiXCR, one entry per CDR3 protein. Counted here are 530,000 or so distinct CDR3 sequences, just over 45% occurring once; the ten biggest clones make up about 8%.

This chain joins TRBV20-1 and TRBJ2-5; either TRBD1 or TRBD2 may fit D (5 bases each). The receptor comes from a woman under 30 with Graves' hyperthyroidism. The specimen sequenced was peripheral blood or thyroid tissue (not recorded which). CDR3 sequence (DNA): TGCAGTGCTAGAGAGAGGGACGGGTCCGGCGAGACCCAGTACTTC. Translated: CSARERDGSGETQYF.